This T cell receptor beta chain was recorded in a study of lymphopenia after photon versus proton radiotherapy. Data came from immunoSEQ multiplex PCR; TCRdb stores just in-frame clones and leaves some out. The table includes 25,000 to 30,000 clones, about four fifths detected once. Trimming took off 11 bases at V and 5 bases at J, with 18 bases between the two ends. This CDR3 contains 13 residues. The V gene's germline CDR1 is MDHEN and CDR2 SYDVKM. The chain couples TRBV28 to TRBJ2-5; D might be TRBD2 (6 bases). The receptor comes from a woman in her fifties or sixties with pancreatic cancer. The input for sequencing was peripheral blood, taken from a patient treated with photon-based radiotherapy. The CDR3 spells CASNLPGDETQYF. The CDR3 nucleotides are TGTGCCTCTAACCTGCCGGGGGATGAGACCCAGTACTTC.